This T cell receptor (beta chain) was sequenced for a study of blood T cell repertoires in COVID-19. About the research overall: The analysed material was cDNA or gDNA that came from T cells, B-cell-depleted T cells, or PBMCs.

In the original processing: Quantification of nucleated cells was approximated via reference gene primer amplification. The table came from immunoSEQ multiplex PCR; TCRdb's copy has only in-frame clones and leaves some out. The DNA was the basis for D and trimming; V, J and clone size are from that table. The data show under 55,000 clones, around four fifths seen once. This clone was seen a single time. This sequence originates from a man aged 50-59 years with acute or convalescent COVID-19. The sequenced sample was peripheral blood.

The CDR3 nucleotides read TGTGCCAGCAGCTTAATTCCTAGCAGCGACGAGCAGTACTTC. The encoded protein is CASSLIPSSDEQYF. The chain employs TRBV7-3 and TRBJ2-7, with D possibly TRBD2 on 5 matching bases. Germline V gene lookup returns CDR1 SGHTA and CDR2 FQGTGA. V shed 1 base and J shed 5 bases, with 12 bases lying between them. The length of the CDR3 is 14 residues.